The rows below give T cell receptor beta chains drawn from one sample of a study of cytomegalovirus exposure and HLA in healthy donors. Assay used: immunoSEQ multiplex PCR; TCRdb lists only in-frame clones, some missing. The sample carries some 330,000 clones, 86% recorded once. Sequenced input: PBMCs. The source of these receptors is a woman between 18 and 29 years old in good health and CMV-seronegative. The CDR3 runs from the conserved cysteine through the conserved F or W. The order of the fields is J gene, clone size, V gene, D gene, CDR3 DNA, CDR3 protein. D genes are given only for firm matches. For some rows the clone size is stated as once, few or many, or as a class when expanded; others skip it.

TRBJ2-2	-	TRBV9	-	TGTGCCAGCAGCCTGACAGGATCCAACACCGGGGAGCTGTTTTTT	CASSLTGSNTGELFF
TRBJ1-5	-	TRBV29-1	TRBD1	TGCAGCGTTGAGCTGACAGGGGAAGACAATCAGCCCCAGCATTTT	CSVELTGEDNQPQHF
TRBJ2-7	-	TRBV29-1	TRBD1	TGCAGCGTTGCTCCCGGGACAGGGGGTCTCTACGAGCAGTACTTC	CSVAPGTGGLYEQYF
TRBJ2-1	-	TRBV25-1	TRBD2	TGTGCCAGCAGTGAAGGGTCTAGCGGGAGGGCCGAGGGATATGAGCAGTTCTTC	CASSEGSSGRAEGYEQFF
TRBJ2-7	-	TRBV6-6	TRBD2	TGTGCCAGCAGTTACCTACCGACTAGCGGCACCTACGAGCAGTACTTC	CASSYLPTSGTYEQYF
TRBJ1-1	-	TRBV19	-	TGTGCCAGTAGTATACGGGCAGGGATGAACACTGAAGCTTTCTTT	CASSIRAGMNTEAFF
TRBJ2-3	-	TRBV6-5	-	TGTGCCAGCAGTTACTCCGGGGGGCCGACAGATACGCAGTATTTT	CASSYSGGPTDTQYF
TRBJ2-3	-	TRBV29-1	-	TGCAGCGTTGTAACCGGCGGGATGGATACGCAGTATTTT	CSVVTGGMDTQYF
TRBJ2-2	-	TRBV5-1	-	TGCGCCAGCACAAAGACTGCAACCCCCGGGGAGCTGTTTTTT	CASTKTATPGELFF
TRBJ2-1	-	TRBV27	TRBD1	TGTGCCAGCAGTCCGATCGACAGGGGGTCAAATGAGCAGTTCTTC	CASSPIDRGSNEQFF
TRBJ2-3	-	TRBV30	-	TGTGCCTGGAGTGAGGGGACAGATACGCAGTATTTT	CAWSEGTDTQYF
TRBJ2-7	-	TRBV19	-	TGTGCCAGTAGTACCGTGGGGGCCAGCGGGGACGAGCAGTACTTC	CASSTVGASGDEQYF
TRBJ2-1	-	TRBV2	TRBD2	TGTGCCAGCAGGGCGTTGACTAGCGCTACAGATGAGCAGTTCTTC	CASRALTSATDEQFF
TRBJ1-1	-	TRBV4-3	-	TGCGCCAGCAGCCAAGACGCGGAGGGGCAGAACACTGAAGCTTTCTTT	CASSQDAEGQNTEAFF
TRBJ2-2	-	TRBV29-1	-	TGCAGCGTTGGCGGGTTGAACACCGGGGAGCTGTTTTTT	CSVGGLNTGELFF
TRBJ2-5	-	TRBV9	TRBD2	TGTGCCAGCAGCCCCCAGCGGGAGTCGCCGGAGACCCAGTACTTC	CASSPQRESPETQYF
TRBJ1-2	-	TRBV6-1	TRBD1	TGTGCCAGCAGTGAAGCAGGACAGGCCCTTGACTATGGCTACACCTTC	CASSEAGQALDYGYTF
TRBJ2-7	-	TRBV5-1	-	TGCGCCAGCAGCTTGGAATACAACTACGAGCAGTACTTC	CASSLEYNYEQYF
TRBJ2-1	-	TRBV11-3	TRBD2	TGTGCCAGCAGCCTAGGGACTAGTGGGTCCTCTCTCGATGAGCAGTTCTTC	CASSLGTSGSSLDEQFF
TRBJ2-1	-	TRBV5-1	TRBD2	TGCGCCAGCAGCGCGGGACTAGCGCACAATGAGCAGTTCTTC	CASSAGLAHNEQFF
TRBJ1-2	few	TRBV29-1	TRBD1	TGCAGCGGGGGGACAGGGTCTGGCTACACCTTC	CSGGTGSGYTF
TRBJ2-2	-	TRBV9	TRBD1	TGTGCCAGCAGCGTCACCTCACAGGGGGCAGGAACCGGGGAGCTGTTTTTT	CASSVTSQGAGTGELFF
TRBJ1-2	-	TRBV2	TRBD1	TGTGCCACTTCAAGAGTAACAGGGGGCGGCTATGGCTACACCTTC	CATSRVTGGGYGYTF
TRBJ1-1	-	TRBV7-2	-	TGTGCCAGCAGCTTAGGGGAGGGCCGTGGAGCTTTCTTT	CASSLGEGRGAFF
TRBJ2-7	-	TRBV5-4	-	TGTGCCAGCAGCTTAGCAGGCCACTACGAGCAGTACTTC	CASSLAGHYEQYF
TRBJ2-7	-	TRBV19	-	TGTGCCAGTAGTGGGCCCTCATACGAGCAGTACTTC	CASSGPSYEQYF
TRBJ2-3	-	TRBV18	TRBD2	TGTGCCAGCTCACCAGTAGCGGGTTCTTTGAATACGCAGTATTTT	CASSPVAGSLNTQYF
TRBJ2-2	once	TRBV7-2	-	TGTGCCAGCAGCCGGACTTGGGGCACCGGGGAGCTGTTTTTT	CASSRTWGTGELFF
TRBJ1-2	-	TRBV27	-	TGTGCCAGCAGTTTTCTCGAGGGCCATGGCTACACCTTC	CASSFLEGHGYTF